This paragraph covers one T cell receptor beta chain sequence. Method: immunoSEQ multiplex PCR; TCRdb's copy keeps in-frame clones and lacks some. The profile covers around 110,000 clones, with about 80% appearing a single time and 7.5% taken by the ten largest. In germline, CDR1 is KGHDR, CDR2 SFDVKD. V dropped 2 bases and J dropped 6; count of bases not matched to a gene: 7. The length of the CDR3 is 16 residues. This sample stems from a study of blood T cell repertoires in COVID-19. Sequences were obtained from peripheral blood. The chain combines TRBV24-1 with TRBJ2-5; 11 nucleotides match TRBD1. This TCR came from a man aged 65 to 79 with active or convalescent COVID-19. For the CDR3, the DNA is TGTGCCACCAGTGATTCTCGGACAGGGGGCGAACAGACCCAGTACTTC. Amino acids: CATSDSRTGGEQTQYF.